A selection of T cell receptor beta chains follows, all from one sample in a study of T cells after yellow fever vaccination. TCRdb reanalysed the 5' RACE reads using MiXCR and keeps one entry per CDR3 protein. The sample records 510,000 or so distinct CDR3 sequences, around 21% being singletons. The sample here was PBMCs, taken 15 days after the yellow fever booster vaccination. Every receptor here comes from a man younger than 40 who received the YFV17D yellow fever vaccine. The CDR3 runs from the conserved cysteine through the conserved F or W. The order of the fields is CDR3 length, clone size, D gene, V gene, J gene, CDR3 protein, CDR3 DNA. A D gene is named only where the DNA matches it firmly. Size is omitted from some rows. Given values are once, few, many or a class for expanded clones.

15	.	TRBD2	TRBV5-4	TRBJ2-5	CASSYSSGRTETQYF	TGTGCCAGCAGCTACTCTAGCGGGAGAACGGAGACCCAGTACTTC
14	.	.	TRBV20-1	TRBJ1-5	CSAREGTFNQPQHF	TGCAGTGCTAGAGAAGGGACCTTCAATCAGCCCCAGCATTTT
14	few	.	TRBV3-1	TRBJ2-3	CASSQVDRTDTQYF	TGTGCCAGCAGCCAAGTAGACCGCACAGATACGCAGTATTTT
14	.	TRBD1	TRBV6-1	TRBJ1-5	CASRSGQGNQPQHF	TGTGCCAGCAGGTCCGGACAGGGCAATCAGCCCCAGCATTTT
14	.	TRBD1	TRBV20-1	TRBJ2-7	CSASGQGSPYEQYF	TGCAGTGCCTCAGGACAGGGGAGCCCCTACGAGCAGTACTTC
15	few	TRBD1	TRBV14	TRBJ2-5	CASSQDGQGLETQYF	TGTGCCAGCAGCCAAGATGGACAGGGACTAGAGACCCAGTACTTC
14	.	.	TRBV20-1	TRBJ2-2	CSARPPPYTGELFF	TGCAGTGCTAGACCGCCCCCCTACACCGGGGAGCTGTTTTTT
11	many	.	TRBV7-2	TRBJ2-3	CASSLTDTQYF	TGTGCCAGCAGCTTAACAGATACGCAGTATTTT
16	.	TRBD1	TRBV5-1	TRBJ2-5	CASSPPLGQGRETQYF	TGCGCCAGCAGCCCCCCTTTAGGACAGGGGAGAGAGACCCAGTACTTC
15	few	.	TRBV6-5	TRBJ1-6	CASSREYGRSSPLHF	TGTGCCAGCAGCCGCGAGTACGGCAGATCCTCACCCCTCCACTTT
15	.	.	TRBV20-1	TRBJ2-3	CSASRSPGFGDTQYF	TGCAGTGCTAGTCGATCCCCAGGGTTTGGCGATACGCAGTATTTT
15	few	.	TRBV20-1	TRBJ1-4	CSAKDAGPGKEKLFF	TGCAGTGCGAAAGATGCGGGCCCCGGAAAGGAAAAACTGTTTTTT
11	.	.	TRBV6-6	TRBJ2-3	CATTQGNTQYF	TGTGCCACCACCCAGGGGAATACGCAGTATTTT
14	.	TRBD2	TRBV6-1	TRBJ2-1	CASTTSGRADEQFF	TGTGCCAGCACGACTAGCGGGAGGGCTGATGAGCAGTTCTTC